This T cell receptor (beta chain) emerged from a study of identical twins. V lost 1 base and J lost 6, with 9 bases in between. The CDR3 runs to 14 residues. Using its own MiXCR run on the 5' RACE reads, TCRdb lists one record per CDR3 protein. The sample includes about 240,000 distinct CDR3 sequences, approximately 7.9% seen only once; the top ten take more than 5%. This clonotype was recorded at least ten times. Antigen: not known. Findings and limits, study-wide: Insertions were reduced in abundant cord blood beta clonotypes but not in memory repertoires.

The sample was also reused in another study, on yellow fever vaccine responses in identical twins.

The sequence came from a woman aged 18 to 35 in good health. The sequenced sample was CD8+ T cells sorted from blood. V is TRBV12-3 or TRBV12-4 and J is TRBJ2-2; no clear D gene. The CDR3 region has the DNA TGTGCCAGCAGTTTAGTAGGCTGGGCCGGGGAGCTGTTTTTT. Translation: CASSLVGWAGELFF.